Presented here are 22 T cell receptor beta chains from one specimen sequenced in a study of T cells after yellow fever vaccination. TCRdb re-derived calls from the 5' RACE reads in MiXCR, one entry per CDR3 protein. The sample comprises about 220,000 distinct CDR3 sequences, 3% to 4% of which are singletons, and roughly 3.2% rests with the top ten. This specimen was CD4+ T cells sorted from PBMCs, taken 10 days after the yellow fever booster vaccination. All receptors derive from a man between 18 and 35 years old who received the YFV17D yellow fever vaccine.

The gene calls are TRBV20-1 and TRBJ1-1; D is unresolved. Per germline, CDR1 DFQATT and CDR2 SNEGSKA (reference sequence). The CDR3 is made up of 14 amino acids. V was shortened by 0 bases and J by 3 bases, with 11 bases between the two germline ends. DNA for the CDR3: TGCAGTGCTAGAGAAGGACGGCGGTACACTGAAGCTTTCTTT. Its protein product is CSAREGRRYTEAFF.

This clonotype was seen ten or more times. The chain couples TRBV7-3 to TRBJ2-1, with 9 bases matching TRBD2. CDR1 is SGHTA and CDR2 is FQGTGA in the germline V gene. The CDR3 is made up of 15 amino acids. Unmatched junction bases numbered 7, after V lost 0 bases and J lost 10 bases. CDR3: CASSLTGGGAKEQFF. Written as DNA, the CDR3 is TGTGCCAGCAGCTTAACTGGCGGGGGGGCCAAGGAGCAGTTCTTC.

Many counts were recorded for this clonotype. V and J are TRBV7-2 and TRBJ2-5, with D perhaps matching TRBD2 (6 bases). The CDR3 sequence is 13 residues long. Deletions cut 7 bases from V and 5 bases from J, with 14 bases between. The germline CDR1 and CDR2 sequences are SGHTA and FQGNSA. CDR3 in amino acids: CASTSRGRETQYF. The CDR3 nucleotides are TGTGCCAGCACATCGCGGGGCCGGGAGACCCAGTACTTC.

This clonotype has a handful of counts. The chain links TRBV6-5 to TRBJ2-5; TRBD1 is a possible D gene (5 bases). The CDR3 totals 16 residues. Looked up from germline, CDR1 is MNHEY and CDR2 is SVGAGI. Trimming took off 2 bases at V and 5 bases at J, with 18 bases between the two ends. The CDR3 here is CASSYRGVGRSETQYF. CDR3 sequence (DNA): TGTGCCAGCAGTTACAGGGGTGTAGGTCGCAGCGAGACCCAGTACTTC.

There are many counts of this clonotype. The CDR3 nucleotides are TGTGCCAGCACCCTCGGACTAGCTTTCGGGGAGCTGTTTTTT. This gives the protein CASTLGLAFGELFF. The chain carries TRBV12-3 or TRBV12-4 and TRBJ2-2; 8 bases match TRBD2. The CDR3 runs 14 residues. V shed 7 bases and J 7 bases; nucleotides not matched to a gene: 8.

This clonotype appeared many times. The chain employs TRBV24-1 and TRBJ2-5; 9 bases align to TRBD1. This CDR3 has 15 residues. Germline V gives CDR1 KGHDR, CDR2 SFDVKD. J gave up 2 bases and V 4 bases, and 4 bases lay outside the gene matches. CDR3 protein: CATSESGTGQETQYF. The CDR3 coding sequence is TGTGCCACCAGTGAATCTGGGACAGGGCAAGAGACCCAGTACTTC.

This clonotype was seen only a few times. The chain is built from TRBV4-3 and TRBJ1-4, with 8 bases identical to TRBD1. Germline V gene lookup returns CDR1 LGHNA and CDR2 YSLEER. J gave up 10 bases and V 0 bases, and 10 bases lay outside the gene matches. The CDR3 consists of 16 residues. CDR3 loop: CASSQEVGDRWGKLFF. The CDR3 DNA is TGCGCCAGCAGCCAAGAAGTGGGGGACAGGTGGGGAAAACTGTTTTTT.

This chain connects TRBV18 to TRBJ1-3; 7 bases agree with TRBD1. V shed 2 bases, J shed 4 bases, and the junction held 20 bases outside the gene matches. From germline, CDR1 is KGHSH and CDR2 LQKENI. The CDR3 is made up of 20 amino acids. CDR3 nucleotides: TGTGCCAGCTCACCAAGGTCAGCCGGGACAGCTAAAGACCCCGGAAACACCATATATTTT. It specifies CASSPRSAGTAKDPGNTIYF.

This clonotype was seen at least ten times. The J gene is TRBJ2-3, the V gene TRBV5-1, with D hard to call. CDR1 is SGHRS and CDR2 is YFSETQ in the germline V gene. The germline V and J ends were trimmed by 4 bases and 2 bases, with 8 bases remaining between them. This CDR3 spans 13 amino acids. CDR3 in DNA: TGCGCCAGCAGCCGGCCTCCCACAGATACGCAGTATTTT. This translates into CASSRPPTDTQYF.

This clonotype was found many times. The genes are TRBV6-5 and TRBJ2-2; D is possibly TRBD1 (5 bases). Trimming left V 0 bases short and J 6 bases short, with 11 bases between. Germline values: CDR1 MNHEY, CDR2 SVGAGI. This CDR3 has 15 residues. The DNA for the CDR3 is TGTGCCAGCAGTTACTCCACCCAGGGCCCCGGGGAGCTGTTTTTT. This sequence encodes CASSYSTQGPGELFF.

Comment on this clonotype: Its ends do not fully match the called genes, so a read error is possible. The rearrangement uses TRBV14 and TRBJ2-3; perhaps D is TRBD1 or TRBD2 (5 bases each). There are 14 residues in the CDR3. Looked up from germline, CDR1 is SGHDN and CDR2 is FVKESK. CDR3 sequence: CASSPAGSTDPQYF. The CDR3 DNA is TGTGCCAGCAGCCCCGCAGGGAGCACAGATCCGCAGTATTTT.

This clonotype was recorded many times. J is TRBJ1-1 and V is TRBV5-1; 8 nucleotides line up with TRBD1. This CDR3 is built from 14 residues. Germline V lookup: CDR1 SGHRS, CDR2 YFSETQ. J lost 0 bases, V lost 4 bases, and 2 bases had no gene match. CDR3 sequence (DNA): TGCGCCAGCAGCGACAGGGGCATGAACACTGAAGCTTTCTTT. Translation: CASSDRGMNTEAFF. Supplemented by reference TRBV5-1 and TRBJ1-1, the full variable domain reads KAGVTQTPRYLIKTRGQQVTLSCSPISGHRSVSWYQQTPGQGLQFLFEYFSETQRNKGNFPGRFSGRQFSNSRSEMNVSTLELGDSALYLCASSDRGMNTEAFFGQGTRLTVV.

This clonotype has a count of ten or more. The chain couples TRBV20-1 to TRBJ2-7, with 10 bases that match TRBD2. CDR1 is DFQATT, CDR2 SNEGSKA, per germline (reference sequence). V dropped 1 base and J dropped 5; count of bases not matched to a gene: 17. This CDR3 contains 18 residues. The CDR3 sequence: CSARGSGGAGGPRHEQYF. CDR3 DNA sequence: TGCAGTGCTAGAGGCTCGGGTGGAGCGGGGGGGCCTCGCCACGAGCAGTACTTC.

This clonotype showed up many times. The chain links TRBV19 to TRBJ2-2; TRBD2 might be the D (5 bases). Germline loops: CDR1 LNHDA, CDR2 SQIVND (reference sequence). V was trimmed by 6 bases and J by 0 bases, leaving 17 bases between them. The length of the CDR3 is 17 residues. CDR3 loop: CASRDPTGKTNTGELFF. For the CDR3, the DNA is TGTGCCAGTAGAGACCCGACGGGAAAAACGAACACCGGGGAGCTGTTTTTT.

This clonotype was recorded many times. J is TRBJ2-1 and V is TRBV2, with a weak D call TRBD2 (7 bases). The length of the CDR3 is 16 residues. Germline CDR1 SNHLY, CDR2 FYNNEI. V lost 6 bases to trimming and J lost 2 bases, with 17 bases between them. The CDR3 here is CASRSRGAGAYNEQFF. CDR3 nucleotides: TGTGCCAGCAGATCCCGGGGGGCCGGGGCCTACAATGAGCAGTTCTTC.

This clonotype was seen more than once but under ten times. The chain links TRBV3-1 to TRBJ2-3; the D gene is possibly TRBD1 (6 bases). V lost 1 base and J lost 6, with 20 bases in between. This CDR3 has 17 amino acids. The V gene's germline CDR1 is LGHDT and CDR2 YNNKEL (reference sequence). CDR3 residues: CASSQVGAGALVDTQYF. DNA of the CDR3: TGTGCCAGCAGCCAAGTCGGGGCAGGGGCCCTCGTCGATACGCAGTATTTT.

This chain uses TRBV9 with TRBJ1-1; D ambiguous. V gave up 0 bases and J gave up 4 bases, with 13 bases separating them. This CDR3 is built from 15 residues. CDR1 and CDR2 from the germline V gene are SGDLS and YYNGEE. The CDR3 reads CASSVEAGWGTEAFF. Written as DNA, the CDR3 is TGTGCCAGCAGCGTAGAGGCGGGGTGGGGCACTGAAGCTTTCTTT.

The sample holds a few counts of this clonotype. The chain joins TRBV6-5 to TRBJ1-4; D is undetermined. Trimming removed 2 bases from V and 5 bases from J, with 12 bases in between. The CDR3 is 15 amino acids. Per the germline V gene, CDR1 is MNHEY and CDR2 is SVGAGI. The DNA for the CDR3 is TGTGCCAGCAGTTACGATGGGCTAGAGAATGAAAAACTGTTTTTT. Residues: CASSYDGLENEKLFF.

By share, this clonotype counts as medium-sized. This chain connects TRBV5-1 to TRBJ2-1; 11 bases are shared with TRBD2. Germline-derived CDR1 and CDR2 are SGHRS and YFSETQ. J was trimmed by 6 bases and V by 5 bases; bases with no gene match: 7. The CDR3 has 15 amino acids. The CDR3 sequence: CASRDGTSGLNEQFF. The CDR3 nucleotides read TGCGCCAGCAGGGACGGGACTAGCGGCCTCAATGAGCAGTTCTTC. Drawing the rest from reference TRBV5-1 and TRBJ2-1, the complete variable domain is KAGVTQTPRYLIKTRGQQVTLSCSPISGHRSVSWYQQTPGQGLQFLFEYFSETQRNKGNFPGRFSGRQFSNSRSEMNVSTLELGDSALYLCASRDGTSGLNEQFFGPGTRLTVL.

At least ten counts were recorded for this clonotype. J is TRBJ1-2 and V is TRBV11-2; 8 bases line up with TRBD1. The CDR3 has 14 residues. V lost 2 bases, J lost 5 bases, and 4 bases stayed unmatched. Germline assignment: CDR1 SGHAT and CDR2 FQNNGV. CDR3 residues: CASSLPGGRYGYTF. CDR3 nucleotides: TGTGCCAGCAGCTTACCAGGGGGCCGATATGGCTACACCTTC.

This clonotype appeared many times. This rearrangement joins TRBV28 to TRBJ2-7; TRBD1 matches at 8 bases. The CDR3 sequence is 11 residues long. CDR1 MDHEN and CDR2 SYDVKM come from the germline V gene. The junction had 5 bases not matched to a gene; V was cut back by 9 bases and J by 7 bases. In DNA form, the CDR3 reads TGTGCCAGTAGACAGGGGCGGGAGCAGTACGTC. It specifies CASRQGREQYV.

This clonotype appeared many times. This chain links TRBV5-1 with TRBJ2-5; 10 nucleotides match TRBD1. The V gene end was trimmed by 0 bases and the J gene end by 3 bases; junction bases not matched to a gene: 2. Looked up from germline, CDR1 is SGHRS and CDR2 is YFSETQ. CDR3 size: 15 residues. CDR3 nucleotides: TGCGCCAGCAGCTTGGCCGGGACAGGGGAAGAGACCCAGTACTTC. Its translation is CASSLAGTGEETQYF.